These 19 T cell receptor beta chains came from one sample sequenced in a study of T cell responses to AZD1222 COVID-19 vaccine. Data came from immunoSEQ multiplex PCR; TCRdb stores just in-frame clones and leaves some out. The sample contains 150,000 to 200,000 clones, about 89% of which appear only once. Specimen: peripheral blood, collected on day 0 of MenACWY control vaccination. The origin of the receptors is an adult in good health.

The chain joins TRBV7-2 to TRBJ2-2; D is undetermined. CDR3 length: 14 amino acids. Trimming took off 0 bases at V and 5 bases at J, with 7 bases between the two ends. Germline CDR1 and CDR2: SGHTA and FQGNSA. For the CDR3, the DNA is TGTGCCAGCAGCTTAGCTGGGTGGACCGGGGAGCTGTTTTTT. Residues: CASSLAGWTGELFF.

Only a few counts were recorded for this clone. The chain has TRBV11-1 and TRBJ2-7, with 11 nucleotides matching TRBD1. Germline-derived CDR1 and CDR2 are SGHAT and FQDESV (reference sequence). V trimming: 3 bases; J trimming: 6 bases; junction bases outside the gene matches: 1. The CDR3 is 13 residues long. The CDR3 region is CASSLGQGGEQYF. The CDR3 DNA reads TGTGCCAGCAGCTTGGGACAGGGGGGCGAGCAGTACTTC.

A few counts support this clone. The chain has TRBV28 and TRBJ1-6, with D possibly matching TRBD1 (6 bases). In germline, CDR1 is MDHEN, CDR2 SYDVKM. CDR3 length: 13 amino acids. V was cut by 8 bases and J by 4 bases, with 9 bases left in between. CDR3: CASVGQYNSPLHF. The CDR3, as DNA: TGTGCCAGCGTCGGACAGTATAATTCACCCCTCCACTTT.

The rearrangement joins TRBV5-1 to TRBJ2-5; D is unresolved. The germline V and J ends were trimmed by 6 bases and 7 bases, with 10 bases remaining between them. This CDR3 spans 11 amino acids. Germline CDR1 reads SGHRS; CDR2 reads YFSETQ. The CDR3 sequence: CASTTDGTQYF. CDR3 coding DNA: TGCGCCAGCACCACGGACGGGACCCAGTACTTC.

This chain's CDR3 is CASSHPTTVGATNSPLHF. Written as DNA, the CDR3 is TGTGCCAGCTCACACCCAACCACGGTAGGGGCCACTAATTCACCCCTCCACTTT. The chain recombines TRBV18 with TRBJ1-6; possibly TRBD1 for D (5 bases). The CDR3 spans 18 residues. Trimming removed 4 bases from V and 6 bases from J, with 22 bases in between. Germline-derived CDR1 and CDR2 are KGHSH and LQKENI.

This clone was observed once. The chain combines TRBV18 with TRBJ1-5; no clear D. The germline V gene has CDR1 KGHSH and CDR2 LQKENI. The CDR3 consists of 13 residues. Trimming left V 3 bases short and J 3 bases short, with 6 bases between. CDR3: CASSPAVNQPQHF. CDR3 bases: TGTGCCAGCTCACCGGCAGTCAATCAGCCCCAGCATTTT.

The V and J genes are TRBV7-3 and TRBJ2-3, with a possible D match to TRBD2 (6 bases). The V gene's germline CDR1 is SGHTA and CDR2 FQGTGA. The CDR3 runs 14 residues. V gave up 5 bases and J gave up 9 bases, with 18 bases separating them. The CDR3 here is CASSPNRDSGTQYF. DNA for the CDR3: TGTGCCAGCAGCCCGAACCGGGACTCGGGCACGCAGTATTTT.

The chain has TRBV3-1 (or the pseudogene TRBV3-2) and TRBJ2-5; no firm D call. The CDR3 runs 13 residues. The V end was cut by 3 bases, the J end by 5 bases, with 10 bases between. Germline values: CDR1 LGHDT, CDR2 YNNKEL (reference sequence). The CDR3 bases are TGTGCCAGCAGCCAGGACGTTAAGGAGACCCAGTACTTC. This translates into CASSQDVKETQYF.

Only one count was recorded for this clone. V is TRBV2 and J is TRBJ1-2; 11 positions match TRBD1. Per germline, CDR1 SNHLY and CDR2 FYNNEI. With 8 bases clipped from V and 3 bases from J, the junction kept 2 bases outside the gene matches. This CDR3 region has 13 residues. The CDR3 region has the DNA TGTGCCAGCTCGGGACAGGGGGACTATGGCTACACCTTC. Protein sequence: CASSGQGDYGYTF.

V gene TRBV28 combines with J gene TRBJ2-3; D is possibly TRBD1 or TRBD2 (5 bases each). Trimming removed 5 bases at V and 14 bases at J, with 14 bases between. The CDR3 is 11 amino acids. The germline CDR1 and CDR2 sequences are MDHEN and SYDVKM. CDR3 sequence: CASSGGQMLYF. Here the CDR3 DNA reads TGTGCCAGCAGTGGAGGACAAATGCTGTATTTT.

The V and J genes are TRBV6-5 and TRBJ2-1, with D possibly being TRBD1 (5 bases). The length of the CDR3 is 13 residues. Trimming removed 7 bases at V and 2 bases at J, with 9 bases between. Germline CDR1 and CDR2: MNHEY and SVGAGI. Here the CDR3 DNA reads TGTGCCAGCAAGCGACAGCCCTACAATGAGCAGTTCTTC. Translation: CASKRQPYNEQFF.

The V gene is TRBV15, the J gene TRBJ1-3; D ambiguous. CDR1 is LNHNV, CDR2 YYDKDF, per germline (reference sequence). Trimming took 2 bases from V and 0 from J, leaving 11 bases between them. The CDR3 runs 16 residues. The CDR3, as DNA: TGTGCCACCAGCAGAAATTTAGGGCTCTCTGGAAACACCATATATTTT. Protein: CATSRNLGLSGNTIYF.

The genes are TRBV3-1 (or the pseudogene TRBV3-2) and TRBJ1-6; D ambiguous. This CDR3 is 13 amino acids long. Trimming took off 5 bases at V and 7 bases at J, with 9 bases between the two ends. CDR1 and CDR2 from the germline V gene are LGHDT and YNNKEL (reference sequence). The CDR3 reads CASSETSNSPLHF. CDR3 in DNA: TGTGCCAGCAGCGAAACTTCCAATTCACCCCTCCACTTT.

The chain uses TRBV5-4 and TRBJ1-4; D might be TRBD1 (5 bases). Germline V CDR1 and CDR2: SGHNT, YYREEE (reference sequence). The CDR3 contains 14 residues. The V and J ends lost 4 bases and 5 bases respectively, with 12 bases between them. This CDR3 is CASSPREGNEKLFF. In DNA form, the CDR3 reads TGTGCCAGCAGCCCCCGAGAGGGGAATGAAAAACTGTTTTTT.

The rearrangement uses TRBV7-9 and TRBJ2-6; perhaps TRBD2 as D (7 bases). Germline V CDR1 and CDR2: SEHNR, FQNEAQ (reference sequence). The CDR3 runs 17 residues. Trimming took off 2 bases at V and 2 bases at J, with 13 bases between the two ends. This CDR3 is CASSLSRGGTGANVLTF. DNA of the CDR3: TGTGCCAGCAGCTTATCCAGGGGAGGGACTGGGGCCAACGTCCTGACTTTC.

The chain employs TRBV3-1 (or the pseudogene TRBV3-2) and TRBJ2-6; 9 bases align to TRBD2. There are 17 residues in the CDR3. CDR1 is LGHDT, CDR2 YNNKEL, per germline (reference sequence). V lost 1 base, J lost 1 base, and 2 bases stayed unmatched. The CDR3 loop is CASSQGTSESGANVLTF. The CDR3 coding sequence is TGTGCCAGCAGCCAAGGGACTAGCGAGTCTGGGGCCAACGTCCTGACTTTC.

The CDR3: CASSRGTGHNYGYTF. The CDR3 region has the DNA TGTGCCAGCAGCCGAGGGACAGGGCATAACTATGGCTACACCTTC. This rearrangement joins TRBV7-8 to TRBJ1-2; 9 bases fit TRBD1. The germline V gene encodes CDR1 SGHVS and CDR2 FQNEAQ. This CDR3 contains 15 residues. Unmatched junction bases numbered 5, after V lost 5 bases and J lost 1 base.

The chain uses TRBV19 and TRBJ1-5, with unresolved D. V was trimmed by 3 bases and J by 0 bases, leaving 12 bases between them. The germline gives CDR1 LNHDA, CDR2 SQIVND (reference sequence). The CDR3 totals 16 residues. For the CDR3, the DNA is TGTGCCAGTAGTATCGGGCAGCTTAGTAGCAATCAGCCCCAGCATTTT. The encoded protein is CASSIGQLSSNQPQHF.

V gene TRBV2 combines with J gene TRBJ1-5; a possible D gene is TRBD1 (5 bases). The V end lost 4 bases, the J end lost 1 base, and 11 bases lay between the germline ends. The CDR3 has 15 amino acids. Germline CDR1 reads SNHLY; CDR2 reads FYNNEI. For the CDR3, the DNA is TGTGCCAGCAGTGGGAGAGAGGGGAGCAATCAGCCCCAGCATTTT. It is translated as CASSGREGSNQPQHF.